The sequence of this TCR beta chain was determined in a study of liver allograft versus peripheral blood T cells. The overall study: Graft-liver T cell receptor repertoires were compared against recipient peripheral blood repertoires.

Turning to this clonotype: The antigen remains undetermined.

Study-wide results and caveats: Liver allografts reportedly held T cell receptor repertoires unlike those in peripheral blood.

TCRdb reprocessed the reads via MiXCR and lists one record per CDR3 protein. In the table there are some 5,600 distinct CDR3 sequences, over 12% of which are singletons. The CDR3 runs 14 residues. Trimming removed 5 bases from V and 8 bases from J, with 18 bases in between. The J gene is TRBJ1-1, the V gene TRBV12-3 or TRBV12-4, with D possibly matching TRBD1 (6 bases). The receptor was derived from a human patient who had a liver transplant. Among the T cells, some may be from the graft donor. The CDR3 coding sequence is TGTGCCAGCAGTCCAACAGGGCCGGGGATCGAAGCTTTCTTT. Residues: CASSPTGPGIEAFF.